Below are 15 T cell receptor beta chains sequenced from a single sample in a study of low-dose radiotherapy and immunotherapy resistance in tumors. First-strand cDNA used TRAV- and TRBV-specific primers, covering alpha and beta chains. Both a constant-region primer and a V-primer adapter served to amplify TCRs across roughly 20 PCR cycles. TCRdb called the reads again in MiXCR, with one record for every CDR3 protein. The table shows 75,000 to 95,000 distinct CDR3 sequences, with 9.4% occurring only once. The time point denotes: before trial treatment. The starting material was PBMCs, obtained before treatment. These receptors all stem from a male donor with prostate cancer.

At least ten counts were recorded for this clonotype. V is TRBV4-3 and J is TRBJ2-3; TRBD2 matches at 9 bases. Germline trimming cut 4 bases from V and 4 bases from J; bases unmatched to any gene: 6. This CDR3 is 15 amino acids long. Germline CDR1 is LGHNA and CDR2 is YSLEER. In nucleotides, the CDR3 is TGCGCCAGCAGCCCGCGGGGGGGAGAGGCAGATACGCAGTATTTT. Its translation: CASSPRGGEADTQYF.

In this sample, this clonotype turned up many times. This chain uses TRBV5-4 with TRBJ1-2; 9 bases are shared with TRBD1. The length of the CDR3 is 14 residues. J lost 4 bases, V lost 4 bases, and 5 bases had no gene match. CDR1 SGHNT and CDR2 YYREEE come from the germline V gene (reference sequence). CDR3 sequence reads: CASSRQGGSYGYTF. CDR3 sequence (DNA): TGTGCCAGCAGCCGACAGGGGGGGAGCTATGGCTACACCTTC.

Many counts were recorded for this clonotype. The chain links TRBV29-1 to TRBJ2-7; D is unclear. V lost 4 bases to trimming and J lost 0 bases, with 10 bases between them. The CDR3 has 13 amino acids. Germline-derived CDR1 and CDR2 are SQVTM and ANQGSEA. Here the CDR3 DNA reads TGCAGCGTTGTTACCCAGAGCTCCTACGAGCAGTACTTC. This encodes CSVVTQSSYEQYF.

In this sample, this clonotype turned up many times. This rearrangement joins TRBV5-8 to TRBJ2-7; 10 bases line up with TRBD2. J gave up 3 bases and V 4 bases, and 4 bases lay outside the gene matches. The CDR3 runs to 14 residues. Germline V gene sequence: CDR1 SGHTS, CDR2 YDEGEE. Here the CDR3 DNA reads TGTGCCAGCAGCCTGGGACTAGCGAGCTACGAGCAGTACTTC. It yields the protein CASSLGLASYEQYF.

This clonotype was counted many times. The gene calls are TRBV5-1 and TRBJ2-1; D is unresolved. CDR1 and CDR2 (germline): SGHRS, YFSETQ. The CDR3 spans 14 residues. V was cut by 1 base and J by 5 bases, with 10 bases left in between. This chain's CDR3 is CASSLSRPNNEQFF. Written as DNA, the CDR3 is TGCGCCAGCAGCTTGTCGCGTCCTAACAATGAGCAGTTCTTC. The full variable domain, its missing parts supplied by reference TRBV5-1 and TRBJ2-1, is KAGVTQTPRYLIKTRGQQVTLSCSPISGHRSVSWYQQTPGQGLQFLFEYFSETQRNKGNFPGRFSGRQFSNSRSEMNVSTLELGDSALYLCASSLSRPNNEQFFGPGTRLTVL.

The gene calls are TRBV12-3 or TRBV12-4 and TRBJ2-1; D ambiguous. CDR3 length equals 12 residues. V lost 3 bases to trimming and J lost 10 bases, with 10 bases between them. CDR3 residues: CASSFYSYEQFF. CDR3 bases: TGTGCCAGCAGTTTCTACTCTTACGAGCAGTTCTTC.

A note on this clonotype: This likely reflects a read error, since a far larger clone is one base away. The CDR3 region has the DNA TGCAGTGCTAGAGGAGACACGAGCTCCTACAATGAGCAGTACTTC. Translation: CSARGDTSSYNEQYF. The chain couples TRBV20-1 to TRBJ2-4; no clear D. CDR3 length: 15 residues. With 1 base removed from V and 13 bases from J, the gap between germline ends came to 23 bases. CDR1 DFQATT and CDR2 SNEGSKA come from the germline V gene (reference sequence).

This clonotype was seen ten or more times. The DNA of the CDR3 is TGTGCCAGCAGCCATGGTTCTGCCTACGAGCAGTACTTC. Its translation is CASSHGSAYEQYF. V and J are TRBV3-1 and TRBJ2-7; no firm D call. V lost 3 bases to trimming and J lost 2 bases, with 8 bases between them. Per germline, CDR1 LGHDT and CDR2 YNNKEL (reference sequence). The CDR3 totals 13 residues.

The rearrangement joins TRBV30 to TRBJ2-2; 7 bases are shared with TRBD2. The ends lost 3 bases at V and 2 bases at J; junction bases unmatched: 6. The CDR3 totals 15 residues. Germline V lookup: CDR1 GTSNPN, CDR2 SVGIG (reference sequence). CDR3 in DNA: TGTGCCTGGAGCCCGGGACTATCCAACACCGGGGAGCTGTTTTTT. It encodes CAWSPGLSNTGELFF.

This clonotype was seen a single time. The chain has TRBV5-6 and TRBJ2-1; 14 nucleotides line up with TRBD2. Germline CDR1 reads SGHDT; CDR2 reads YYEEEE. The V and J ends lost 4 bases and 10 bases, in that order; junction bases with no gene match: 4. The CDR3 loop spans 14 amino acids. The DNA for the CDR3 is TGTGCCAGCAGCCTCCGGACTAGCGGGAGGGAGCAGTTCTTC. Its translation is CASSLRTSGREQFF.

In this sample, this clonotype turned up many times. This chain links TRBV7-2 with TRBJ2-2, with 12 bases identical to TRBD2. The length of the CDR3 is 16 residues. Germline loops: CDR1 SGHTA, CDR2 FQGNSA. The ends lost 5 bases at V and 5 bases at J; junction bases unmatched: 6. CDR3 sequence (DNA): TGTGCCAGCAGCCAAGGACTAGCGGGATATACCGGGGAGCTGTTTTTT. This encodes CASSQGLAGYTGELFF.

This clonotype was picked up many times. V usage is TRBV7-2 and J usage is TRBJ1-1; D remains unclear. V lost 7 bases, J lost 5 bases, and 14 bases lay in between. Germline CDR1 is SGHTA and CDR2 is FQGNSA. The CDR3 is 13 residues long. CDR3 protein: CASTPSLWTEAFF. The CDR3 DNA reads TGTGCCAGCACCCCTAGTTTGTGGACTGAAGCTTTCTTT.

In its sample, this clonotype was seen many times. The chain recombines TRBV6-1 with TRBJ1-1; D is perhaps TRBD1 (6 bases). Per germline, CDR1 MNHNS and CDR2 SASEGT. The V end lost 10 bases, the J end lost 1 base, and 10 bases lay between the germline ends. The CDR3 has 12 residues. The CDR3 sequence is CATKTGNTEAFF. The CDR3, as DNA: TGTGCCACTAAGACAGGGAACACTGAAGCTTTCTTT.

The table lists this clonotype with many counts. The rearrangement links TRBV5-5 to TRBJ1-2; D possibly corresponds to TRBD1 (5 bases). The CDR3 length is 16 residues. With 1 base removed from V and 6 bases from J, the gap between germline ends came to 19 bases. The V gene's germline CDR1 is SGHKS and CDR2 YYEKEE (reference sequence). The CDR3 loop reads CASSLRSAGERNGYTF. The CDR3 coding sequence is TGTGCCAGCAGCTTGCGTTCGGCGGGGGAACGGAATGGCTACACCTTC.

V gene TRBV5-8 combines with J gene TRBJ2-7, with 8 bases identical to TRBD1. CDR1 is SGHTS and CDR2 is YDEGEE in the germline V gene. The ends lost 4 bases at V and 6 bases at J; junction bases unmatched: 6. The CDR3 loop spans 13 amino acids. This CDR3 is CASSIGRGREQYF. CDR3 DNA: TGTGCCAGCAGCATTGGCAGGGGGCGCGAGCAGTACTTC.